Reported below is one TCR beta chain. Source study methods: Reference gene primer amplification gave nucleated cell count estimates. Only in-frame clones appear in the TCRdb table, and some are missing; sequencing was by immunoSEQ multiplex PCR. V and J calls and clone size come straight from that table; D and trimming were deduced from the DNA. The table has 90,000 to 100,000 clones, about four fifths seen once. Looked up from germline, CDR1 is MNHEY and CDR2 is SVGAGI. CDR3 size: 13 residues. V shed 6 bases, J shed 5 bases, and the junction held 5 bases outside the gene matches. The data were taken from a study of blood T cell repertoires in COVID-19. Study-wide context: The United States, Italy and Spain provided the acute and convalescent COVID-19 samples. T cells, B-cell-depleted T cells, or PBMCs supplied cDNA or gDNA.

J is TRBJ2-7 and V is TRBV6-5; 9 nucleotides agree with TRBD1. This TCR was sampled from a man aged 60-69 years with acute or convalescent COVID-19. The sample comprised peripheral blood. CDR3 bases: TGTGCCAGCAGCACAGGGGGCAACAACGAGCAGTACTTC. Translating gives CASSTGGNNEQYF.